The rows below give T cell receptor beta chains drawn from one sample of a study of human T cells and chemical hapten exposure. In TCRdb, the RACE reads were re-called with MiXCR into one record per CDR3 protein. This table has tens of thousands of distinct CDR3 sequences, 8.5% appearing once. This specimen consisted of whole blood, obtained in connection with sensitization to the hapten diphenylcyclopropenone (DPC). The source of these receptors is a woman between 45 and 65 years old with alopecia areata. Some clones in this sample may be carry-over from other donors' samples. CDR3s include the opening cysteine and the closing phenylalanine or tryptophan. Each record gives: clone size, CDR3 length, D gene, V gene, J gene, CDR3 protein, CDR3 DNA. A D gene is named only where the DNA matches it firmly. The size entry is marked missing in some rows and otherwise reads once, few, many or a size class.

clone size: .; CDR3 length: 21; D gene: .; V gene: TRBV7-9; J gene: TRBJ2-3; CDR3 protein: CASSLDATVWDAAGSTDTQYF; CDR3 DNA: TGTGCCAGCAGCTTAGACGCGACAGTCTGGGATGCGGCGGGGAGCACAGATACGCAGTATTTT
clone size: many; CDR3 length: 14; D gene: .; V gene: TRBV29-1; J gene: TRBJ1-3; CDR3 protein: CSVGENTPGNTIYF; CDR3 DNA: TGCAGCGTTGGAGAGAACACCCCTGGAAACACCATATATTTT
clone size: few; CDR3 length: 14; D gene: TRBD2; V gene: TRBV27; J gene: TRBJ2-3; CDR3 protein: CASRGLAGGIQQYF; CDR3 DNA: TGTGCCAGCAGGGGACTAGCGGGAGGAATCCAGCAGTATTTT
clone size: few; CDR3 length: 17; D gene: .; V gene: TRBV7-6; J gene: TRBJ2-5; CDR3 protein: CASSLSRPTRPKETQYF; CDR3 DNA: TGTGCCAGCAGCTTAAGCCGACCGACTAGACCCAAAGAGACCCAGTACTTC
clone size: .; CDR3 length: 14; D gene: TRBD2; V gene: TRBV20-1; J gene: TRBJ2-7; CDR3 protein: CSASGLAGYHEQYF; CDR3 DNA: TGCAGTGCTAGTGGTCTAGCGGGATACCACGAGCAGTACTTC
clone size: .; CDR3 length: 17; D gene: TRBD2; V gene: TRBV5-6; J gene: TRBJ2-1; CDR3 protein: CASSLQTSGRNYNEQFF; CDR3 DNA: TGTGCCAGCAGCCTCCAGACTAGCGGGAGAAACTACAATGAGCAGTTCTTC
clone size: few; CDR3 length: 16; D gene: .; V gene: TRBV20-1; J gene: TRBJ2-7; CDR3 protein: CSARDLLGGTVYEQYF; CDR3 DNA: TGCAGTGCTAGAGACCTCCTTGGGGGAACGGTCTACGAGCAGTACTTC
clone size: many; CDR3 length: 14; D gene: TRBD2; V gene: TRBV29-1; J gene: TRBJ2-1; CDR3 protein: CSVALAGLGDEQFF; CDR3 DNA: TGCAGCGTTGCACTAGCGGGGCTGGGGGATGAGCAGTTCTTC
clone size: .; CDR3 length: 12; D gene: .; V gene: TRBV7-2; J gene: TRBJ1-1; CDR3 protein: CASSPVNTEAFF; CDR3 DNA: TGTGCCAGCAGCCCCGTTAACACTGAAGCTTTCTTT
clone size: .; CDR3 length: 15; D gene: TRBD2; V gene: TRBV20-1; J gene: TRBJ2-1; CDR3 protein: CSASQRGRPYNEQFF; CDR3 DNA: TGCAGTGCCTCTCAGCGGGGTCGTCCCTACAATGAGCAGTTCTTC
clone size: .; CDR3 length: 16; D gene: TRBD1; V gene: TRBV10-3; J gene: TRBJ2-2; CDR3 protein: CAISESGQINTGELFF; CDR3 DNA: TGTGCCATCAGTGAGTCGGGACAGATAAACACCGGGGAGCTGTTTTTT
clone size: .; CDR3 length: 19; D gene: .; V gene: TRBV28; J gene: TRBJ1-1; CDR3 protein: CASSLLGEGDEESNTEAFF; CDR3 DNA: TGTGCCAGCAGTTTATTAGGGGAGGGGGATGAGGAATCGAACACTGAAGCTTTCTTT
clone size: many; CDR3 length: 13; D gene: .; V gene: TRBV5-5; J gene: TRBJ1-1; CDR3 protein: CASSYLAGAEAFF; CDR3 DNA: TGTGCCAGCAGCTACCTGGCGGGAGCTGAAGCTTTCTTT
clone size: .; CDR3 length: 14; D gene: .; V gene: TRBV12-3/TRBV12-4; J gene: TRBJ1-2; CDR3 protein: CASSLFASSYGYTF; CDR3 DNA: TGTGCCAGCAGTTTGTTTGCGTCCTCATATGGCTACACCTTC
clone size: many; CDR3 length: 12; D gene: .; V gene: TRBV12-3/TRBV12-4; J gene: TRBJ1-1; CDR3 protein: CASSGGSIGPFF; CDR3 DNA: TGTGCCAGCAGTGGGGGGTCAATCGGACCTTTCTTT
clone size: few; CDR3 length: 14; D gene: TRBD1; V gene: TRBV7-9; J gene: TRBJ1-1; CDR3 protein: CASSPRGLNTEAFF; CDR3 DNA: TGTGCCAGCAGCCCCAGGGGGCTGAACACTGAAGCTTTCTTT
clone size: .; CDR3 length: 14; D gene: .; V gene: TRBV2; J gene: TRBJ2-4; CDR3 protein: CASRAIGAGNIQYF; CDR3 DNA: TGTGCCAGCAGGGCGATAGGGGCCGGCAACATTCAGTACTTC
clone size: many; CDR3 length: 13; D gene: TRBD1; V gene: TRBV12-3/TRBV12-4; J gene: TRBJ2-1; CDR3 protein: CASSPGQGNEQFF; CDR3 DNA: TGTGCCAGCAGTCCCGGACAGGGGAATGAGCAGTTCTTC
clone size: few; CDR3 length: 10; D gene: TRBD1; V gene: TRBV29-1; J gene: TRBJ2-3; CDR3 protein: CSGDRGTQYF; CDR3 DNA: TGCAGCGGGGACAGGGGTACGCAGTATTTT
clone size: few; CDR3 length: 15; D gene: .; V gene: TRBV5-6; J gene: TRBJ1-5; CDR3 protein: CASSLYGLQDQPQHF; CDR3 DNA: TGTGCCAGCAGCTTGTATGGGCTTCAGGATCAGCCCCAGCATTTT
clone size: .; CDR3 length: 14; D gene: .; V gene: TRBV9; J gene: TRBJ1-2; CDR3 protein: CASSVGQVDYGYTF; CDR3 DNA: TGTGCCAGCAGCGTAGGACAGGTGGACTATGGCTACACCTTC
clone size: many; CDR3 length: 14; D gene: .; V gene: TRBV19; J gene: TRBJ2-7; CDR3 protein: CASSIGTGSYEQYF; CDR3 DNA: TGTGCCAGTAGTATCGGGACTGGTTCCTACGAGCAGTACTTC
clone size: .; CDR3 length: 17; D gene: .; V gene: TRBV12-3/TRBV12-4; J gene: TRBJ1-5; CDR3 protein: CASSSVGRSSGNQPQHF; CDR3 DNA: TGTGCCAGCAGTTCAGTAGGCAGGTCTTCAGGCAATCAGCCCCAGCATTTT
clone size: many; CDR3 length: 14; D gene: .; V gene: TRBV5-1; J gene: TRBJ1-2; CDR3 protein: CASSLVQGANGYTF; CDR3 DNA: TGCGCCAGCAGCTTGGTTCAGGGAGCGAATGGCTACACCTTC
clone size: .; CDR3 length: 14; D gene: .; V gene: TRBV6-5; J gene: TRBJ1-4; CDR3 protein: CASSPFTSGEKLFF; CDR3 DNA: TGTGCCAGCAGTCCCTTTACTTCGGGTGAAAAACTGTTTTTT
clone size: few; CDR3 length: 19; D gene: .; V gene: TRBV21-1; J gene: TRBJ2-3; CDR3 protein: CASKRRITCSPHSTDTQYF; CDR3 DNA: TGTGCCAGCAAACGCCGTATCACATGCAGTCCCCATAGCACAGATACGCAGTATTTT
clone size: few; CDR3 length: 17; D gene: .; V gene: TRBV6-5; J gene: TRBJ2-3; CDR3 protein: CASSYSIGLASTDTQYF; CDR3 DNA: TGTGCCAGCAGTTACTCGATAGGGCTAGCTAGCACAGATACGCAGTATTTT
clone size: many; CDR3 length: 17; D gene: TRBD1; V gene: TRBV10-3; J gene: TRBJ2-5; CDR3 protein: CAISENEKGTDSETQYF; CDR3 DNA: TGTGCCATCAGTGAGAACGAAAAGGGGACAGACAGCGAGACCCAGTACTTC
clone size: many; CDR3 length: 20; D gene: TRBD2; V gene: TRBV18; J gene: TRBJ2-1; CDR3 protein: CASSPPKGTSGQNSYNEQFF; CDR3 DNA: TGTGCCAGCTCACCACCGAAAGGGACTAGCGGGCAGAACTCCTACAATGAGCAGTTCTTC
clone size: .; CDR3 length: 15; D gene: TRBD2; V gene: TRBV5-1; J gene: TRBJ2-5; CDR3 protein: CASSLELAGEETQYF; CDR3 DNA: TGCGCCAGCAGCCTCGAACTAGCGGGGGAGGAGACCCAGTACTTC
clone size: .; CDR3 length: 16; D gene: TRBD2; V gene: TRBV20-1; J gene: TRBJ2-5; CDR3 protein: CSARDGGRAWEETQYF; CDR3 DNA: TGCAGTGCTAGAGATGGAGGGAGGGCCTGGGAAGAGACCCAGTACTTC
clone size: .; CDR3 length: 14; D gene: TRBD1; V gene: TRBV20-1; J gene: TRBJ2-7; CDR3 protein: CSARDGTGGYEQYF; CDR3 DNA: TGCAGTGCTAGAGATGGGACAGGCGGGTACGAGCAGTACTTC
clone size: few; CDR3 length: 15; D gene: TRBD2; V gene: TRBV10-3; J gene: TRBJ2-7; CDR3 protein: CAISESRLAGAEQYF; CDR3 DNA: TGTGCCATCAGTGAGTCGCGACTAGCGGGAGCCGAGCAGTACTTC
clone size: few; CDR3 length: 13; D gene: .; V gene: TRBV2; J gene: TRBJ1-2; CDR3 protein: CASSETAGNGYTF; CDR3 DNA: TGTGCCAGCAGTGAAACTGCGGGAAATGGCTACACCTTC
clone size: .; CDR3 length: 15; D gene: TRBD2; V gene: TRBV19; J gene: TRBJ2-7; CDR3 protein: CASSPSGRRTYEQYF; CDR3 DNA: TGTGCCAGTAGTCCCAGCGGGAGGCGAACCTACGAGCAGTACTTC
clone size: .; CDR3 length: 16; D gene: TRBD2; V gene: TRBV10-3; J gene: TRBJ2-5; CDR3 protein: CAITPGLAGGEETQYF; CDR3 DNA: TGTGCCATCACCCCGGGACTAGCGGGGGGAGAAGAGACCCAGTACTTC
clone size: .; CDR3 length: 14; D gene: .; V gene: TRBV27; J gene: TRBJ1-1; CDR3 protein: CASSLSSGTTEAFF; CDR3 DNA: TGTGCCAGCAGTTTGTCCTCAGGGACCACTGAAGCTTTCTTT
clone size: many; CDR3 length: 12; D gene: TRBD2; V gene: TRBV29-1; J gene: TRBJ2-1; CDR3 protein: CSVQLAANEQFF; CDR3 DNA: TGCAGCGTTCAACTAGCGGCCAATGAGCAGTTCTTC
clone size: .; CDR3 length: 11; D gene: .; V gene: TRBV6-6; J gene: TRBJ2-5; CDR3 protein: CASSARETQYF; CDR3 DNA: TGTGCCAGCAGTGCAAGAGAGACCCAGTACTTC
clone size: few; CDR3 length: 16; D gene: TRBD1; V gene: TRBV9; J gene: TRBJ2-3; CDR3 protein: CASSARQGALADTQYF; CDR3 DNA: TGTGCCAGCAGCGCCAGACAGGGGGCTTTGGCAGATACGCAGTATTTT
clone size: .; CDR3 length: 13; D gene: TRBD2; V gene: TRBV20-1; J gene: TRBJ2-3; CDR3 protein: CSAYGGAGDTQYF; CDR3 DNA: TGCAGTGCTTACGGGGGGGCCGGAGATACGCAGTATTTT
clone size: few; CDR3 length: 12; D gene: .; V gene: TRBV7-9; J gene: TRBJ2-1; CDR3 protein: CASSLMLNEQFF; CDR3 DNA: TGTGCCAGCAGCTTAATGCTCAATGAGCAGTTCTTC
clone size: .; CDR3 length: 17; D gene: TRBD2; V gene: TRBV9; J gene: TRBJ2-1; CDR3 protein: CASSVGTSGPSYNEQFF; CDR3 DNA: TGTGCCAGCAGCGTAGGGACTAGCGGTCCTTCCTACAATGAGCAGTTCTTC
clone size: many; CDR3 length: 13; D gene: .; V gene: TRBV6-6; J gene: TRBJ2-7; CDR3 protein: CASSLGPEYEQYF; CDR3 DNA: TGTGCCAGCAGTCTTGGACCGGAGTACGAGCAGTACTTC
clone size: few; CDR3 length: 16; D gene: TRBD2; V gene: TRBV7-2; J gene: TRBJ2-2; CDR3 protein: CASSSPGLAASGELFF; CDR3 DNA: TGTGCCAGCAGCTCGCCGGGACTAGCGGCGTCCGGGGAGCTGTTTTTT
clone size: .; CDR3 length: 13; D gene: .; V gene: TRBV11-2; J gene: TRBJ1-5; CDR3 protein: CASSSSGGMAQHF; CDR3 DNA: TGTGCCAGCAGCTCGAGCGGAGGGATGGCCCAGCATTTT
clone size: .; CDR3 length: 16; D gene: TRBD2; V gene: TRBV6-4; J gene: TRBJ2-1; CDR3 protein: CASSPQTSGAAGEQFF; CDR3 DNA: TGTGCCAGCAGTCCTCAGACTAGCGGGGCTGCCGGTGAGCAGTTCTTC
clone size: few; CDR3 length: 13; D gene: .; V gene: TRBV27; J gene: TRBJ1-1; CDR3 protein: CASSLPGRPEAFF; CDR3 DNA: TGTGCCAGCAGTTTACCAGGAAGGCCTGAAGCTTTCTTT
clone size: few; CDR3 length: 16; D gene: .; V gene: TRBV6-6; J gene: TRBJ1-3; CDR3 protein: CASTRTTGGVGNTIYF; CDR3 DNA: TGTGCCAGCACCCGAACAACGGGAGGTGTTGGAAACACCATATATTTT
clone size: .; CDR3 length: 14; D gene: .; V gene: TRBV2; J gene: TRBJ1-4; CDR3 protein: CASNRLATNEKLFF; CDR3 DNA: TGTGCCAGCAACAGGCTTGCAACTAATGAAAAACTGTTTTTT
clone size: many; CDR3 length: 14; D gene: .; V gene: TRBV27; J gene: TRBJ1-4; CDR3 protein: CASGVRQWPEKLFF; CDR3 DNA: TGTGCCAGCGGTGTCCGTCAGTGGCCTGAAAAACTGTTTTTT
clone size: .; CDR3 length: 13; D gene: .; V gene: TRBV4-1; J gene: TRBJ1-2; CDR3 protein: CASSQDAYMGYTF; CDR3 DNA: TGCGCCAGCAGCCAAGATGCCTATATGGGCTACACCTTC
clone size: few; CDR3 length: 14; D gene: .; V gene: TRBV7-9; J gene: TRBJ2-7; CDR3 protein: CASSPPGVSYEQYF; CDR3 DNA: TGTGCCAGCAGCCCCCCCGGGGTGTCCTACGAGCAGTACTTC
clone size: .; CDR3 length: 13; D gene: .; V gene: TRBV9; J gene: TRBJ2-2; CDR3 protein: CASSVVSTGELFF; CDR3 DNA: TGTGCCAGCAGCGTAGTCAGCACCGGGGAGCTGTTTTTT